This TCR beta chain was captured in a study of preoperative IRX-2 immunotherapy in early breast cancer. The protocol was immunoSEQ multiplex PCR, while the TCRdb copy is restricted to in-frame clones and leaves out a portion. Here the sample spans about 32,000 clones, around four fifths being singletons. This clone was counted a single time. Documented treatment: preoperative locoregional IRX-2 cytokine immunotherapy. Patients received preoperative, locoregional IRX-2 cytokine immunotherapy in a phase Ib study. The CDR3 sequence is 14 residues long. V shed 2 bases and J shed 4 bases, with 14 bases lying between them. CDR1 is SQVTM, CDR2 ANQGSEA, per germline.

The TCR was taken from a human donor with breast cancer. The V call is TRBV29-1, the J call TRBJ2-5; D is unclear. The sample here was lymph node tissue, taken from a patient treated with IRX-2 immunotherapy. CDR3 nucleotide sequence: TGCAGCGTTGAATGGCCCCTACAAGGAGAGACCCAGTACTTC. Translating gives CSVEWPLQGETQYF.